This T cell receptor (beta chain) was retrieved from a study of T cells in Graves' hyperthyroidism and ophthalmopathy. Graves' hyperthyroidism was deemed stable absent ophthalmopathy progression within 18 months. In making diagnoses, clinical symptoms, serum thyroxine and TRAb, thyroid ultrasound and orbital computed tomography were all used. Fresh 10 ml peripheral blood yielded PBMCs. It was RNA transcripts that yielded the amplified TCR beta CDR3 regions. During a first-round RT-PCR of the TCR CDR3, the HTBI primer set was used. TCRdb reanalysed the multiplex PCR reads using MiXCR and keeps one entry per CDR3 protein. The sample contains hundreds of thousands of distinct CDR3 sequences, 35% of which appear only once. CDR3 length: 16 residues. Per germline, CDR1 SGHTA and CDR2 FQGNSA. With 5 bases removed from V and 6 bases from J, the gap between germline ends came to 17 bases.

J is TRBJ1-6 and V is TRBV7-2, with a possible D match to TRBD1 (5 bases). Sequenced input: blood. This TCR came from a woman aged 40 to 55 with Graves' hyperthyroidism. CDR3 bases: TGTGCCAGCAGCCAAGAACCGGGGGTTTGTAATTCACCCCTCCACTTT. Translated, it gives CASSQEPGVCNSPLHF. The full variable domain, its missing parts supplied by reference TRBV7-2 and TRBJ1-6, is GAGVSQSPSNKVTEKGKDVELRCDPISGHTALYWYRQSLGQGLEFLIYFQGNSAPDKSGLPSDRFSAERTGGSVSTLTIQRTQQEDSAVYLCASSQEPGVCNSPLHFGNGTRLTVT.